This T cell receptor beta chain was found in a study of T-cell reconstitution after alpha-beta-depleted transplantation in children. Unique molecular identifiers were used in preparing the TCRbeta library. One entry per CDR3 protein results from TCRdb running MiXCR on the PCR reads. The sample lists about 900,000 distinct CDR3 sequences; about 29% were seen once. Study observations and caveats: Several hundred expanded graft clones reportedly supplied alpha-beta T cells about two months after transplant. Recipient T cells and thymic progenitors that survived were the source of the high TCRbeta diversity seen at day 60 in some patients.

CDR1 SGHTA and CDR2 FQGNSA come from the germline V gene. The CDR3 runs to 17 residues. Trimming stripped 1 base from V and 0 bases from J, with 15 bases between. Comments on this clonotype: The antigen remains unidentified.

The chain couples TRBV7-2 to TRBJ1-1; D is perhaps TRBD1 (6 bases). This specimen was PBMCs, mostly from graft donor cells, taken 360 days after TCRalphabeta/CD19-depleted stem cell transplant. This clonotype was obtained from a boy younger than two who had a stem cell transplant for SCID, so the T cells may come from the graft donor. The CDR3 loop is CASSLGVRGWLNTEAFF. The CDR3 DNA is TGTGCCAGCAGCTTAGGGGTGAGGGGGTGGCTGAACACTGAAGCTTTCTTT.